This TCR beta chain was documented in a study of beta chain features in type 1 diabetes. Concerning this clone itself: Its target is unknown.

Sequenced material consisted of expressed TCRB transcripts (all of the isolated RNA was reverse transcribed). Profiled with immunoSEQ multiplex PCR; TCRdb holds only in-frame clones, not every one. This sample yields 150,000 to 200,000 clones, of which 6.5% to 10% are seen a single time; approximately 0.56% belongs to the top ten. CDR1 and CDR2 (germline): LGHNA, YSLEER. J lost 2 bases, V lost 1 base, and 6 bases had no gene match. This CDR3 has 16 amino acids. Whole-study results and caveats: Moderate yet significant TCRB CDR3 shortening was seen in Type 1 diabetes patients in all four CD4+ subsets.

Sequencing input: central memory CD4+ T cells from blood. This chain links TRBV4-3 with TRBJ2-3, with TRBD2 matching 7 bases. The clonotype was recovered from a woman between 18 and 29 years old with type 1 diabetes. This CDR3 reads CASSQVVAGDTDTQYF. The CDR3 coding sequence is TGCGCCAGCAGCCAAGTAGTGGCGGGAGACACAGATACGCAGTATTTT.